This is a list of T cell receptor beta chains from one sample in a study of T cells in Graves' hyperthyroidism and ophthalmopathy. One entry per CDR3 protein, called by TCRdb with MiXCR from the multiplex PCR reads. The table shows fewer than 650,000 distinct CDR3 sequences, with about 15% occurring only once. Specimen: blood. Every receptor here comes from a woman aged 40 to 49 with Graves' ophthalmopathy. The CDR3 runs from the conserved cysteine through the conserved F or W. Fields, in order: V gene, clone size, J gene, D gene, CDR3 protein, CDR3 DNA. A D gene is named only where the DNA matches it firmly. The size field is filled for only some rows; it gives once, few, many or a size class.

TRBV12-3/TRBV12-4	few	TRBJ2-7	TRBD2	CASTGLAGTQGSEQYF	TGTGCCAGCACTGGACTAGCGGGAACCCAAGGGAGCGAGCAGTACTTC
TRBV28	few	TRBJ2-5	NA	CASSLESGWETQYF	TGTGCCAGCAGTTTGGAGAGCGGGTGGGAGACCCAGTACTTC
TRBV12-3/TRBV12-4	few	TRBJ2-7	NA	CASSISRILSYEQYF	TGTGCCAGCAGTATTAGCAGGATCCTCTCCTACGAGCAGTACTTC
TRBV19	NA	TRBJ2-7	TRBD2	CATHPGPGTSVSGDTYEQYF	TGTGCCACCCACCCCGGGCCCGGGACTAGCGTCAGTGGGGATACCTACGAGCAGTACTTC
TRBV6-1	few	TRBJ1-3	NA	CASLRQTGTSGNTIYF	TGTGCCAGCCTAAGGCAGACAGGAACCTCTGGAAACACCATATATTTT
TRBV7-2	many	TRBJ2-5	NA	CASSFTREYQETQYF	TGTGCCAGCAGCTTTACACGGGAGTACCAAGAGACCCAGTACTTC
TRBV28	many	TRBJ1-2	NA	CASSSSGQGPRGYGYTF	NA
TRBV20-1	many	TRBJ1-2	TRBD1	CSARGNRGPLGYGYTF	TGCAGTGCTAGAGGGAACAGGGGACCCCTGGGCTATGGCTACACCTTC
TRBV30	many	TRBJ2-7	NA	CAWNGQGGGEQYF	TGTGCCTGGAACGGGCAGGGTGGGGGCGAGCAGTACTTC
TRBV5-1	many	TRBJ1-1	NA	CASSSQGYDTEAFF	TGCGCCAGCAGCTCGCAGGGGTATGACACTGAAGCTTTCTTT
TRBV28	many	TRBJ2-2	NA	CASSLGLGAITGELFF	TGTGCCAGCAGTTTAGGCCTCGGGGCTATCACCGGGGAGCTGTTTTTT
TRBV6-2/TRBV6-3	few	TRBJ2-7	TRBD2	CASSYDTSGRSYEQYF	TGTGCCAGCAGTTACGACACTAGCGGGAGGTCCTACGAGCAGTACTTC
TRBV6-5	many	TRBJ2-7	NA	CASSYTGPYYEQYF	TGTGCCAGCAGTTACACAGGGCCCTACTACGAGCAGTACTTC